Below, 30 T cell receptor beta chains from the same sample are listed, as sequenced in a study of OX40 agonist ivuxolimab in advanced cancers. Only in-frame clones appear in the TCRdb table, and some are missing; sequencing was by immunoSEQ multiplex PCR. This sample has 65,000 to 85,000 clones; around 85% occur once, and the top ten carry roughly 1.9%. The input for sequencing was CD4+ or CD8+ T cells sorted from blood, taken in a trial of the OX40 agonist ivuxolimab. The source of these receptors is an adult with an advanced solid tumor such as melanoma, head and neck, liver or kidney cancer.

This chain uses TRBV10-3 with TRBJ1-1; D might be TRBD1 (6 bases). The CDR3 has 13 residues. V was cut by 10 bases and J by 0 bases, with 12 bases left in between. The V gene's germline CDR1 is ENHRY and CDR2 SYGVKD. As DNA, the CDR3 is TGTGCCACGCGACAGGTTCTGAACACTGAAGCTTTCTTT. The encoded protein is CATRQVLNTEAFF.

The rearrangement uses TRBV21-1 and TRBJ2-2. TRBV21-1 is a listed pseudogene. The CDR3 loop spans 12 amino acids. CDR3 protein: CASIYTSRELFF. The CDR3 DNA reads TGTGCCAGCATCTACACCTCCCGGGAGCTGTTTTTT.

The V call is TRBV7-8, the J call TRBJ2-2, with 8 bases matching TRBD1. The length of the CDR3 is 15 residues. CDR1 and CDR2 (germline): SGHVS, FQNEAQ. J gave up 5 bases and V 6 bases, and 8 bases lay outside the gene matches. The CDR3 reads CASRARTGRTGELFF. The CDR3 coding sequence is TGTGCCAGCAGGGCCAGGACAGGGAGGACCGGGGAGCTGTTTTTT.

Regarding this clone: This sample also contains other DNA sequences that code for the same CDR3. The chain joins TRBV18 to TRBJ2-5; D possibly uses TRBD1 or TRBD2 (5 bases each). Germline CDR1 and CDR2: KGHSH and LQKENI. Trimming cost V 3 bases and J 1 base, with 9 bases left between them. This CDR3 has 14 amino acids. This CDR3 reads CASSPGPIQETQYF. CDR3 bases: TGTGCCAGCTCACCGGGACCGATCCAAGAGACCCAGTACTTC.

There are a few counts of this clone. The J gene is TRBJ2-1, the V gene TRBV2; D is possibly TRBD2 (5 bases). V lost 10 bases and J 8 bases, leaving 12 bases between the germline ends. Germline assignment: CDR1 SNHLY and CDR2 FYNNEI. CDR3 length: 11 residues. CDR3 nucleotides: TGTGCCATAAACCGGGATTATGAGCAGTTCTTC. Amino acids: CAINRDYEQFF.

The V and J genes are TRBV4-2 and TRBJ1-4; D remains ambiguous. The ends were cut back, 0 bases at V and 7 bases at J, with 12 bases in the middle. The CDR3 spans 15 residues. Germline V gene sequence: CDR1 LGHNA, CDR2 YNFKEQ. The CDR3 coding sequence is TGTGCCAGCAGCCAAGAAGGCTTCCTGTCTGAAAAACTGTTTTTT. Encoded protein: CASSQEGFLSEKLFF.

J is TRBJ2-2 and V is TRBV2, with D unresolved. Between the trimmed V and J ends, which lost 5 bases and 1 base, there was a span of 14 bases. Germline values: CDR1 SNHLY, CDR2 FYNNEI. The CDR3 is 16 amino acids. This CDR3 is CASSRETLVNTGELFF. The CDR3 nucleotides read TGTGCCAGCAGTCGTGAGACTTTAGTGAACACCGGGGAGCTGTTTTTT.

As DNA, the CDR3 is TGTGCCAGCAGCGTAGAAACGGGAGGCGGGTCACCCCTCCACTTT. It yields the protein CASSVETGGGSPLHF. J is TRBJ1-6 and V is TRBV9; D gene uncertain. Trimming took off 0 bases at V and 10 bases at J, with 14 bases between the two ends. The length of the CDR3 is 15 residues. Germline lookup yields CDR1 SGDLS and CDR2 YYNGEE.

The J gene is TRBJ2-7, the V gene TRBV4-2, with 8 bases identical to TRBD1. The CDR3 has 16 amino acids. V lost 5 bases, J lost 7 bases, and 16 bases stayed unmatched. Germline-derived CDR1 and CDR2 are LGHNA and YNFKEQ. The CDR3 sequence: CASSKVRTGPLWEQYF. In nucleotides, the CDR3 is TGTGCCAGCAGCAAAGTTAGGACAGGGCCCCTTTGGGAGCAGTACTTC.

V usage is TRBV2 and J usage is TRBJ2-1; no clear D gene. Germline V gene data show CDR1 as SNHLY and CDR2 as FYNNEI. The V end was cut by 8 bases, the J end by 8 bases, with 13 bases between. CDR3 length: 12 residues. The CDR3 protein is CASLLLSDEQFF. CDR3 coding DNA: TGTGCCAGCCTGTTACTAAGCGATGAGCAGTTCTTC.

The V gene is TRBV19, the J gene TRBJ2-2, with D uncertain. The CDR3 sequence is 13 residues long. Trimming removed 4 bases from V and 1 base from J, with 4 bases in between. CDR1 is LNHDA, CDR2 SQIVND, per germline (reference sequence). This CDR3 reads CASSSGNTGELFF. CDR3 sequence (DNA): TGTGCCAGTAGTAGCGGGAACACCGGGGAGCTGTTTTTT.

The gene calls are TRBV7-2 and TRBJ1-2; weak D call: TRBD1 (5 bases). Per germline, CDR1 SGHTA and CDR2 FQGNSA. The CDR3 has 14 amino acids. V was trimmed by 5 bases and J by 3 bases, leaving 13 bases between them. CDR3 DNA sequence: TGTGCCAGCAGCCCATATGGGGCTGACTATGGCTACACCTTC. Translated: CASSPYGADYGYTF.

V usage is TRBV5-6 and J usage is TRBJ2-6, with 7 bases that match TRBD1. The CDR3 length is 15 residues. The V gene's germline CDR1 is SGHDT and CDR2 YYEEEE. The ends lost 4 bases at V and 2 bases at J; junction bases unmatched: 3. For the CDR3, the DNA is TGTGCCAGCAGCCAACAGGGGCCTGGGGCCAACGTCCTGACTTTC. Its protein is CASSQQGPGANVLTF.

J is TRBJ1-4 and V is TRBV30, with D unclear. The ends were cut back, 1 base at V and 10 bases at J, with 7 bases in the middle. Germline V gene sequence: CDR1 GTSNPN, CDR2 SVGIG (reference sequence). The CDR3 sequence is 11 residues long. In DNA, the CDR3 is TGTGCCTGGAGTGGACCGGGAAAACTGTTTTTT. It translates to CAWSGPGKLFF.

The chain uses TRBV7-9 and TRBJ1-6; TRBD1 is a possible D gene (6 bases). Germline CDR1 and CDR2: SEHNR and FQNEAQ (reference sequence). The CDR3 length is 13 residues. The ends were cut back, 6 bases at V and 12 bases at J, with 15 bases in the middle. The CDR3 DNA is TGTGCCAGCAGACCCACCCAGACAGGACCCCTCCACTTT. Translation: CASRPTQTGPLHF.

This sequence joins TRBV11-1 and TRBJ2-1, with D uncertain. Per germline, CDR1 SGHAT and CDR2 FQDESV (reference sequence). V lost 5 bases and J lost 6, with 17 bases in between. The CDR3 sequence is 15 residues long. The CDR3 DNA follows: TGTGCCAGCAGCCCCGTGGTGTCTAGTTTCAATGAGCAGTTCTTC. It translates to CASSPVVSSFNEQFF.

The chain uses TRBV28 and TRBJ1-2; weak D call: TRBD1 (5 bases). CDR1 and CDR2 from the germline V gene are MDHEN and SYDVKM. This CDR3 region has 13 residues. Trimming left V 5 bases short and J 5 bases short, with 12 bases between. CDR3 coding DNA: TGTGCCAGCAGTCCCCCGGGGGATTATGGCTACACCTTC. Translation gives CASSPPGDYGYTF.

The chain carries TRBV5-4 and TRBJ2-7; D is possibly TRBD2 (5 bases). The CDR3 is 15 amino acids. The V and J ends lost 1 base and 4 bases respectively, with 15 bases between them. Germline V gene lookup returns CDR1 SGHNT and CDR2 YYREEE (reference sequence). DNA of the CDR3: TGTGCCAGCAGCTTGAGTCATGGACCGGGATACGAGCAGTACTTC. This encodes CASSLSHGPGYEQYF.

The chain employs TRBV19 and TRBJ2-2; possibly TRBD1 for D (5 bases). V gave up 6 bases and J gave up 3 bases, with 8 bases separating them. The V gene's germline CDR1 is LNHDA and CDR2 SQIVND (reference sequence). The CDR3 loop spans 13 amino acids. The DNA for the CDR3 is TGTGCCAGTAGGCCAGGGTACACCGGGGAGCTGTTTTTT. Translation: CASRPGYTGELFF.

The chain recombines TRBV9 with TRBJ2-7; a weak D match, TRBD1 (6 bases). Looked up from germline, CDR1 is SGDLS and CDR2 is YYNGEE. This CDR3 spans 14 amino acids. V was cut by 4 bases and J by 3 bases, with 14 bases left in between. The CDR3 loop reads CASSQGQMLYEQYF. In DNA form, the CDR3 reads TGTGCCAGCAGCCAAGGACAGATGCTCTACGAGCAGTACTTC.

The rearrangement links TRBV25-1 to TRBJ1-2; 10 bases are a match to TRBD1. J lost 8 bases, V lost 2 bases, and 8 bases had no gene match. Germline V gene sequence: CDR1 MGHDK, CDR2 SYGVNS. The CDR3 length is 15 residues. The CDR3 nucleotides are TGTGCCAGCAGTGAACCGACAGACAGGGGGCGAGGCTACACCTTC. The encoded protein is CASSEPTDRGRGYTF.

The rearrangement uses TRBV5-4 and TRBJ2-7; 11 bases fit TRBD2. The J segment lost 2 bases and the V segment lost 3 bases, leaving 4 bases of the junction unmatched. CDR1 is SGHNT and CDR2 is YYREEE in the germline V gene (reference sequence). The CDR3 runs 15 residues. CDR3 protein: CASSSQTSGAYEQYF. The CDR3 region has the DNA TGTGCCAGCAGCTCTCAGACTAGCGGGGCCTACGAGCAGTACTTC.

The V call is TRBV30, the J call TRBJ1-2, with TRBD1 matching over 7 bases. V gave up 8 bases and J gave up 5 bases; unmatched junction bases: 8. The CDR3 has 12 amino acids. The germline V gene encodes CDR1 GTSNPN and CDR2 SVGIG (reference sequence). The CDR3 sequence is CAMQGVGYGYTF. The CDR3 DNA follows: TGTGCCATGCAGGGGGTAGGGTATGGCTACACCTTC.

The chain has TRBV7-6 and TRBJ2-3, with D unresolved. The CDR3 sequence is 14 residues long. Germline V gene sequence: CDR1 SGHVS, CDR2 FNYEAQ. Trimming pared 5 bases from V and 0 bases from J, leaving 9 bases between. The CDR3 loop is CASSRGGSTDTQYF. CDR3 DNA: TGTGCCAGCAGCCGCGGCGGTAGCACAGATACGCAGTATTTT.

This clone was recorded only once. V gene TRBV4-2 combines with J gene TRBJ2-3, with 11 bases that match TRBD1. The CDR3 has 16 residues. With V trimmed by 3 bases and J by 5 bases, 7 bases remained unmatched. Germline V gene lookup returns CDR1 LGHNA and CDR2 YNFKEQ. The CDR3: CASSHTGQGARDTQYF. The CDR3 DNA is TGTGCCAGCAGCCACACTGGACAGGGGGCTCGAGATACGCAGTATTTT.

V is TRBV30 and J is TRBJ1-2; D not certain. The germline V and J ends were trimmed by 2 bases and 2 bases, with 6 bases remaining between them. This CDR3 contains 12 residues. Germline loops: CDR1 GTSNPN, CDR2 SVGIG (reference sequence). The CDR3 region has the DNA TGTGCCTGGAGTCACGACAACTATGGCTACACCTTC. Translation: CAWSHDNYGYTF.

The chain is built from TRBV28 and TRBJ1-1; no reliable D call. Trimming took off 5 bases at V and 1 base at J, with 8 bases between the two ends. The CDR3 covers 13 residues. The germline V gene encodes CDR1 MDHEN and CDR2 SYDVKM. The CDR3 here is CASSVGRNTEAFF. The CDR3 coding sequence is TGTGCCAGCAGTGTAGGGAGGAACACTGAAGCTTTCTTT.

The V call is TRBV14, the J call TRBJ2-6; possible D gene TRBD1, 5 bases. The V gene lost 2 bases and the J gene lost 0 bases, with 11 bases spanning the gap. Germline V gene data show CDR1 as SGHDN and CDR2 as FVKESK. The CDR3 is made up of 17 amino acids. CDR3 coding DNA: TGTGCCAGCAGCCAATACAGGACAAGCTCTGGGGCCAACGTCCTGACTTTC. Protein: CASSQYRTSSGANVLTF.

The rearrangement joins TRBV7-6 to TRBJ2-1, with 7 bases identical to TRBD1. The CDR3 is 14 residues long. Germline V gene lookup returns CDR1 SGHVS and CDR2 FNYEAQ. The junction had 0 bases not matched to a gene; V was cut back by 1 base and J by 3 bases. The CDR3 is CASSLGTGYNEQFF. In nucleotides, the CDR3 is TGTGCCAGCAGCTTAGGGACAGGCTACAATGAGCAGTTCTTC. Full variable domain (outside the CDR3, taken from reference TRBV7-6 and TRBJ2-1): GAGVSQSPRYKVTKRGQDVALRCDPISGHVSLYWYRQALGQGPEFLTYFNYEAQQDKSGLPNDRFSAERPEGSISTLTIQRTEQRDSAMYRCASSLGTGYNEQFFGPGTRLTVL.

This clone has a count of ten or more. This chain uses TRBV4-3 with TRBJ1-2, with D perhaps TRBD1 (5 bases). CDR1 is LGHNA, CDR2 YSLEER, per germline. Trimming shortened V by 4 bases and J by 0 bases, and 12 bases separated the two germline ends. The CDR3 extends over 15 amino acids. This chain's CDR3 is CASSPTQGANYGYTF. The DNA for the CDR3 is TGCGCCAGCAGCCCGACTCAGGGAGCTAACTATGGCTACACCTTC.